This T cell receptor beta chain was captured in a study of cytomegalovirus exposure and HLA in healthy donors. Study context: Prior work identified 120 million or so unique TCR beta sequences in about 179 million T cells.

Regarding donors, all were healthy bone marrow donors. CDR1 and CDR2 (germline): SNHLY, FYNNEI. J was trimmed by 0 bases and V by 10 bases; bases with no gene match: 5. This CDR3 is 13 amino acids long. Primers for the PCR totalled 60 Vbeta and 13 Jbeta. Using immunoSEQ multiplex PCR, the repertoire was profiled, and TCRdb retains in-frame clones only, with some absent. Seen here are 200,000 or so clones, about 80% observed once, and the top ten hold 0.63%. The clonotype comes from a man in his late teens or twenties in good health and CMV-seronegative. The J gene is TRBJ2-7, the V gene TRBV2; 8 nucleotides align to TRBD2. Sequenced: PBMCs. CDR3 in amino acids: CATKGTSSYEQYF. The CDR3 DNA is TGTGCCACCAAAGGGACTAGCTCCTACGAGCAGTACTTC.